A single sample is the source of the 30 T cell receptor beta chains below, sequenced in a study of OX40 agonist ivuxolimab in advanced cancers. Only in-frame clones appear in the TCRdb table, and some are missing; sequencing was by immunoSEQ multiplex PCR. The sample lists about 44,000 clones, around 80% occurring once. This specimen was CD4+ or CD8+ T cells sorted from blood, taken in a trial of the OX40 agonist ivuxolimab. The receptors shown here come from an adult with an advanced solid tumor such as melanoma, head and neck, liver or kidney cancer.

J is TRBJ2-6 and V is TRBV30; D remains unclear. CDR3 length: 15 residues. The germline CDR1 and CDR2 sequences are GTSNPN and SVGIG (reference sequence). V was shortened by 4 bases and J by 0 bases, with 10 bases between the two germline ends. CDR3: CAWIGINSGANVLTF. In DNA form, the CDR3 reads TGTGCCTGGATAGGGATAAACTCTGGGGCCAACGTCCTGACTTTC.

This clone appeared a few times. CDR3 protein: CASSSPTGTAGNQPQHF. In DNA form, the CDR3 reads TGTGCCAGTAGTTCTCCCACCGGGACGGCGGGGAATCAGCCCCAGCATTTT. The chain links TRBV19 to TRBJ1-5, with a possible D match to TRBD1 (5 bases). The CDR3 extends over 17 amino acids. Per germline, CDR1 LNHDA and CDR2 SQIVND (reference sequence). V lost 5 bases, J lost 4 bases, and 21 bases lay in between.

This rearrangement joins TRBV5-1 to TRBJ2-1, with TRBD2 identical over 13 bases. The CDR3 length is 15 residues. Germline assignment: CDR1 SGHRS and CDR2 YFSETQ. The J segment lost 10 bases and the V segment lost 5 bases, leaving 9 bases of the junction unmatched. CDR3 in amino acids: CASRPGLAGADEQFF. CDR3 coding DNA: TGCGCCAGCAGGCCCGGACTAGCGGGAGCGGACGAGCAGTTCTTC. Looking up the rest from reference TRBV5-1 and TRBJ2-1 gives the full variable domain: KAGVTQTPRYLIKTRGQQVTLSCSPISGHRSVSWYQQTPGQGLQFLFEYFSETQRNKGNFPGRFSGRQFSNSRSEMNVSTLELGDSALYLCASRPGLAGADEQFFGPGTRLTVL.

The chain employs TRBV2 and TRBJ2-3; 9 bases align to TRBD1. Germline V CDR1 and CDR2: SNHLY, FYNNEI. V trimming: 7 bases; J trimming: 2 bases; junction bases outside the gene matches: 7. The CDR3 is 15 residues long. The CDR3 region is CASKRTGAITDTQYF. The CDR3 bases are TGTGCCAGCAAGCGGACAGGGGCCATCACAGATACGCAGTATTTT.

The DNA for the CDR3 is TGCAGTGCTAGAGAGTCTTACGAGCAGTACTTC. This encodes CSARESYEQYF. This chain joins TRBV20-1 and TRBJ2-7; D is uncertain. The CDR3 has 11 residues. Trimming removed 0 bases at V and 4 bases at J, with 4 bases between. The germline CDR1 and CDR2 sequences are DFQATT and SNEGSKA (reference sequence).

The genes are TRBV9 and TRBJ1-4; D call uncertain. Trimming left V 4 bases short and J 5 bases short, with 12 bases between. CDR1 SGDLS and CDR2 YYNGEE come from the germline V gene. This CDR3 has 14 residues. The CDR3 DNA follows: TGTGCCAGCAGCCCCCAGCTGGGGAATGAAAAACTGTTTTTT. Encoded protein: CASSPQLGNEKLFF.

J is TRBJ2-1 and V is TRBV12-5, with D possibly being TRBD2 (7 bases). Trimming left V 6 bases short and J 4 bases short, with 25 bases between. This CDR3 is 18 amino acids long. Germline loops: CDR1 LGHNT, CDR2 FRNRAP. CDR3 region: CASGLPPRGAGGYNEQFF. Written as DNA, the CDR3 is TGTGCTAGTGGCTTGCCCCCTCGGGGGGCTGGTGGGTACAATGAGCAGTTCTTC.

CDR3 loop: CASSVAGFQETQYF. As DNA, the CDR3 is TGTGCCAGCAGCGTAGCGGGGTTCCAAGAGACCCAGTACTTC. V is TRBV9 and J is TRBJ2-5; tentatively, D is TRBD2 (5 bases). V gave up 0 bases and J gave up 1 base, with 7 bases separating them. There are 14 residues in the CDR3. The V gene's germline CDR1 is SGDLS and CDR2 YYNGEE.

CDR3 protein: CASSIRGGFSGNTIYF. CDR3 in DNA: TGTGCCAGTAGTATTCGTGGCGGCTTCTCTGGAAACACCATATATTTT. The J gene is TRBJ1-3, the V gene TRBV19, with D uncertain. Germline V CDR1 and CDR2: LNHDA, SQIVND (reference sequence). V shed 3 bases and J shed 0 bases, with 12 bases lying between them. The CDR3 runs to 16 residues.

The chain carries TRBV11-2 and TRBJ1-2, with D possibly TRBD1 on 5 matching bases. Germline CDR1 reads SGHAT; CDR2 reads FQNNGV. The germline V and J ends were trimmed by 8 bases and 8 bases, with 15 bases remaining between them. The CDR3 has 12 residues. The CDR3 DNA reads as TGTGCCAGCCGTGACTTGGGGCACGGCTACACCTTC. This gives the protein CASRDLGHGYTF.

This chain connects TRBV5-1 to TRBJ2-5; 11 bases line up with TRBD2. The end of the DNA is better explained by TRBJ2-7, so the J call may be wrong. The CDR3 loop spans 14 amino acids. Germline assignment: CDR1 SGHRS and CDR2 YFSETQ. For the CDR3, the DNA is TGCGCCAGCAGCCCTCTAGCGGGAGGTTCCGAGCAGTACTTC. It is translated as CASSPLAGGSEQYF.

This chain connects TRBV5-1 to TRBJ2-5, with 9 bases aligning to TRBD1. The junction had 3 bases not matched to a gene; V was cut back by 4 bases and J by 2 bases. The CDR3 consists of 14 residues. Germline V gene sequence: CDR1 SGHRS, CDR2 YFSETQ. CDR3 DNA sequence: TGCGCCAGCAGCCGGGGACAGGGACAAGAGACCCAGTACTTC. Translating gives CASSRGQGQETQYF.

The chain employs TRBV6-5 and TRBJ1-2; possible D gene TRBD1, 5 bases. Germline CDR1 reads MNHEY; CDR2 reads SVGAGI. The CDR3 extends over 14 amino acids. Trimming took 0 bases from V and 8 from J, leaving 13 bases between them. The DNA of the CDR3 is TGTGCCAGCAGTTACTCGTACGGGGGGGAGGGCTACACCTTC. Its protein is CASSYSYGGEGYTF.

The chain has TRBV4-1 and TRBJ1-6; tentative D call: TRBD1 (6 bases). This CDR3 has 15 residues. Per the germline V gene, CDR1 is MGHRA and CDR2 is YSYEKL. V lost 0 bases and J lost 8, with 11 bases in between. Here the CDR3 reads CASSQDRGPDSPLHF. The CDR3, as DNA: TGCGCCAGCAGCCAAGACAGGGGACCGGATTCACCCCTCCACTTT.

In this sample, this clone turned up a few times. The chain employs TRBV4-1 and TRBJ2-1; unclear D gene. Trimming pared 3 bases from V and 7 bases from J, leaving 10 bases between. In germline, CDR1 is MGHRA, CDR2 YSYEKL. CDR3 length equals 13 residues. CDR3 DNA: TGCGCCAGCAGCCAGTTGATCGGGAATGAGCAGTTCTTC. Its protein product is CASSQLIGNEQFF.

This sequence joins TRBV11-3 and TRBJ2-3, with D perhaps TRBD1 (6 bases). From germline, CDR1 is SGHNT and CDR2 YENEEA. Deletions cut 2 bases from V and 7 bases from J, with 7 bases between. This CDR3 region has 12 residues. The CDR3 DNA reads as TGTGCCAGCAGCTTAACAGGGAATACGCAGTATTTT. It specifies CASSLTGNTQYF.

The rearrangement joins TRBV5-1 to TRBJ2-5, with 11 bases that match TRBD2. The tail of the sequence fits TRBJ2-7 better, so the J call may be wrong. The CDR3 length is 17 residues. Per germline, CDR1 SGHRS and CDR2 YFSETQ. The DNA for the CDR3 is TGCGCCAGCAGCTTGTCAACTAGCGGGAGCGGAGTTTACGAGCAGTACTTC. Protein product: CASSLSTSGSGVYEQYF.

The chain carries TRBV6-6 and TRBJ2-1; no firm D call. Germline V gives CDR1 MNHNY, CDR2 SVGAGI (reference sequence). The ends were cut back, 3 bases at V and 5 bases at J, with 17 bases in the middle. The CDR3 runs to 16 residues. The CDR3: CASSYYVDRINNEQFF. For the CDR3, the DNA is TGTGCCAGCAGTTATTACGTAGACCGAATAAACAATGAGCAGTTCTTC.

J is TRBJ2-5 and V is TRBV18; D is perhaps TRBD1 (5 bases). Germline V gene lookup returns CDR1 KGHSH and CDR2 LQKENI. CDR3 size: 13 residues. Trimming removed 3 bases at V and 5 bases at J, with 10 bases between. In DNA, the CDR3 is TGTGCCAGCTCACCCAGGGTCGGGGAGACCCAGTACTTC. Translating it yields CASSPRVGETQYF.

The V gene is TRBV6-5, the J gene TRBJ1-1; possibly TRBD1 for D (5 bases). Trimming removed 2 bases at V and 1 base at J, with 11 bases between. This CDR3 is 15 amino acids long. Germline CDR1 and CDR2: MNHEY and SVGAGI. The CDR3 sequence: CASSYLLTGNTEAFF. In DNA, the CDR3 is TGTGCCAGCAGTTACCTCCTTACAGGGAACACTGAAGCTTTCTTT.

The chain uses TRBV7-2 and TRBJ2-3; TRBD1 matches 7 bases. The CDR3 sequence is 14 residues long. With 5 bases clipped from V and 3 bases from J, the junction kept 5 bases outside the gene matches. CDR1 and CDR2 from the germline V gene are SGHTA and FQGNSA. The CDR3 sequence: CASSRDRDTDTQYF. CDR3 DNA: TGTGCCAGCAGCCGGGACAGAGATACAGATACGCAGTATTTT.

The J gene is TRBJ2-7, the V gene TRBV29-1; D remains ambiguous. Germline assignment: CDR1 SQVTM and CDR2 ANQGSEA. This CDR3 has 13 residues. Deletions cut 5 bases from V and 1 base from J, with 12 bases between. For the CDR3, the DNA is TGCAGCGTTTGGGATGGGCCGTCCTACGAGCAGTACTTC. This encodes CSVWDGPSYEQYF.

This chain joins TRBV9 and TRBJ1-1; D uncertain. Germline lookup yields CDR1 SGDLS and CDR2 YYNGEE. V was trimmed by 3 bases and J by 1 base, leaving 10 bases between them. The CDR3 is 14 residues long. The chain's CDR3 is CASSGPTANTEAFF. CDR3 coding DNA: TGTGCCAGCAGCGGACCCACAGCGAACACTGAAGCTTTCTTT.

The chain carries TRBV7-2 and TRBJ1-3; D not certain. The V gene's germline CDR1 is SGHTA and CDR2 FQGNSA. V was pared by 4 bases and J by 0 bases, with 10 bases between. The CDR3 spans 15 residues. The DNA for the CDR3 is TGTGCCAGCAGCTCCCGGGTCCCCTCTGGAAACACCATATATTTT. This translates into CASSSRVPSGNTIYF.

The V call is TRBV5-1, the J call TRBJ2-1; no reliable D call. Germline V gene lookup returns CDR1 SGHRS and CDR2 YFSETQ. V lost 0 bases to trimming and J lost 8 bases, with 12 bases between them. The CDR3 has 14 residues. The CDR3 bases are TGCGCCAGCAGCTTGGGTCCAGCTTCGGATGAGCAGTTCTTC. Translation gives CASSLGPASDEQFF.

V usage is TRBV6-6 and J usage is TRBJ1-5; D might be TRBD1 (6 bases). CDR3 size: 15 residues. Trimming left V 2 bases short and J 5 bases short, with 13 bases between. Germline CDR1 is MNHNY and CDR2 is SVGAGI (reference sequence). Here the CDR3 DNA reads TGTGCCAGCAGTTACGGGCAGGGGTCGGATCAGCCCCAGCATTTT. Translation gives CASSYGQGSDQPQHF.

The chain has TRBV5-1 and TRBJ2-6; either TRBD1 or TRBD2 may supply D (5 bases each). This CDR3 region has 19 residues. Trimming removed 3 bases from V and 0 bases from J, with 19 bases in between. CDR1 SGHRS and CDR2 YFSETQ come from the germline V gene. As DNA, the CDR3 is TGCGCCAGCAGCTATCTCGCTTTCTTTGGGGGCTCTGGGGCCAACGTCCTGACTTTC. Translation: CASSYLAFFGGSGANVLTF.

The chain uses TRBV18 and TRBJ1-5; a weak D match, TRBD1 (6 bases). The CDR3 length is 16 residues. Trimming took 2 bases from V and 2 from J, leaving 13 bases between them. In germline, CDR1 is KGHSH, CDR2 LQKENI. The CDR3 nucleotides read TGTGCCAGCTCACCATACGGGGGGCGAGGCAATCAGCCCCAGCATTTT. Residues: CASSPYGGRGNQPQHF.

The chain combines TRBV2 with TRBJ2-5, with 7 bases matching TRBD2. The ends lost 4 bases at V and 11 bases at J; junction bases unmatched: 10. CDR1 and CDR2 from the germline V gene are SNHLY and FYNNEI. The CDR3 length is 13 residues. In DNA form, the CDR3 reads TGTGCCAGCAGTGGGGGGGGAGTCTTAGAGCAGTACTTC. Translation: CASSGGGVLEQYF.

V and J are TRBV2 and TRBJ2-5; D gene ambiguous. The DNA end is a closer match to TRBJ2-7, so the J assignment may be wrong. This CDR3 is 13 amino acids long. The germline CDR1 and CDR2 sequences are SNHLY and FYNNEI. The CDR3 DNA follows: TGTGCCAGCACAGGCAGGTACCCCTACGAGCAGTACTTC. Translated, it gives CASTGRYPYEQYF.